Reported below is one T cell receptor (beta chain). Its antigen is not known. Germline V gene sequence: CDR1 MNHNS, CDR2 SASEGT. V lost 8 bases to trimming and J lost 2 bases, with 12 bases between them. The CDR3 runs 13 residues. The data belong to a study of siplizumab effects on memory and regulatory T cells. Points from the study as a whole: Naive T cells appeared more diverse than memory cells and seemed to be major alloresponse contributors. Neither a naive nor a memory phenotype was assignable to roughly 80-96% of proliferating CD4+ or CD8+ clones. Treatment with siplizumab left mappable alloreactive CD4+ clones averaging approximately 69% Treg-derived, compared with around 26% in controls. Solely a minor proportion of alloreactive clones could be assigned to unstimulated subsets.

The repertoire was sequenced with immunoSEQ multiplex PCR; TCRdb's copy has only in-frame clones and lacks some. The repertoire holds around 99,000 clones, with 92% as singletons. The source of this sequence is a human donor in good health. Sequencing was done on a sample of Tregs sorted from blood. The chain has TRBV6-1 and TRBJ1-1; no reliable D call. CDR3 protein: CASRRRSNTEAFF. As DNA, the CDR3 is TGTGCCAGCCGCCGCAGATCCAACACTGAAGCTTTCTTT.